Listed here are 27 T cell receptor beta chains from one sample, sequenced in a study of blood T cell repertoires in COVID-19. Data came from immunoSEQ multiplex PCR; TCRdb stores just in-frame clones and leaves some out. The sample contains approximately 93,000 clones, approximately 79% of which appear only once. Sequencing was carried out using peripheral blood. The receptors shown here come from a woman older than 75 with acute or convalescent COVID-19.

This chain joins TRBV7-2 and TRBJ2-4, with D possibly TRBD1 on 5 matching bases. The V gene lost 8 bases and the J gene lost 0 bases, with 11 bases spanning the gap. Germline values: CDR1 SGHTA, CDR2 FQGNSA. The length of the CDR3 is 14 residues. CDR3 DNA sequence: TGTGCCAGCGCCGGACAACTAGCCAAAAACATTCAGTACTTC. Its protein product is CASAGQLAKNIQYF.

This clone has just a few counts. The gene calls are TRBV10-3 and TRBJ2-5; a weak D match, TRBD1 (5 bases). This CDR3 comprises 18 residues. The ends were cut back, 0 bases at V and 2 bases at J, with 19 bases in the middle. Germline loops: CDR1 ENHRY, CDR2 SYGVKD. Written as DNA, the CDR3 is TGTGCCATCAGTGAGTCGAACGCGATGCAGGCAGGGCAAGAGACCCAGTACTTC. Amino acids: CAISESNAMQAGQETQYF.

The CDR3 sequence: CASVTNGGVNTEAFF. DNA of the CDR3: TGTGCCTCCGTCACGAACGGGGGAGTGAACACTGAAGCTTTCTTT. The chain carries TRBV18 and TRBJ1-1, with a tentative D call TRBD1 (5 bases). Trimming removed 11 bases from V and 0 bases from J, with 19 bases in between. This CDR3 region has 15 residues. The germline V gene encodes CDR1 KGHSH and CDR2 LQKENI.

The chain links TRBV19 to TRBJ1-6, with TRBD1 identical over 7 bases. Germline V gene data show CDR1 as LNHDA and CDR2 as SQIVND (reference sequence). The trim removed 4 bases at V and 7 bases at J, leaving 4 bases unmatched. The CDR3 runs 14 residues. CDR3 protein: CASSTGQTNSPLHF. The DNA of the CDR3 is TGTGCCAGTAGTACGGGACAGACGAATTCACCCCTCCACTTT.

The chain is built from TRBV24-1 and TRBJ1-5; D possibly corresponds to TRBD1 (5 bases). Germline CDR1 is KGHDR and CDR2 is SFDVKD. V was clipped by 2 bases and J by 1 base, with 14 bases between them. This CDR3 has 17 amino acids. The CDR3 bases are TGTGCCACCAGTGATTCTCGGGGGGGTGGCAGCAATCAGCCCCAGCATTTT. Translation gives CATSDSRGGGSNQPQHF.

The chain combines TRBV6-5 with TRBJ1-4; 7 nucleotides agree with TRBD1. The CDR3 has 12 residues. CDR1 is MNHEY, CDR2 SVGAGI, per germline. With V trimmed by 10 bases and J by 8 bases, 7 bases remained unmatched. The DNA of the CDR3 is TGTGCCACTATGACAGGGTTCGAAAAACTGTTTTTT. Translating gives CATMTGFEKLFF.

The chain recombines TRBV6-2 or TRBV6-3 with TRBJ1-6; 7 bases map to TRBD1. With 2 bases clipped from V and 5 bases from J, the junction kept 9 bases outside the gene matches. The CDR3 has 17 residues. Germline V gives CDR1 MNHEY, CDR2 SVGEGT. The CDR3 is CASSYVHGTANNSPLHF. The DNA of the CDR3 is TGTGCCAGCAGTTACGTTCATGGGACAGCGAATAATTCACCCCTCCACTTT.

The chain has TRBV2 and TRBJ1-4; the match to TRBD1 covers 9 bases. The CDR3 has 14 amino acids. The germline V gene encodes CDR1 SNHLY and CDR2 FYNNEI. The V segment lost 3 bases and the J segment 8 bases; nucleotides outside the gene matches: 4. The CDR3 sequence is CASSEGQGGEKLFF. CDR3 DNA sequence: TGTGCCAGCAGTGAGGGACAGGGTGGGGAAAAACTGTTTTTT. Complete variable domain (other parts from reference TRBV2 and TRBJ1-4): EPEVTQTPSHQVTQMGQEVILRCVPISNHLYFYWYRQILGQKVEFLVSFYNNEISEKSEIFDDQFSVERPDGSNFTLKIRSTKLEDSAMYFCASSEGQGGEKLFFGSGTQLSVL.

V and J are TRBV5-1 and TRBJ2-2; 7 bases align to TRBD2. The junction had 5 bases not matched to a gene; V was cut back by 5 bases and J by 7 bases. The CDR3 has 13 amino acids. Germline CDR1 reads SGHRS; CDR2 reads YFSETQ. In DNA, the CDR3 is TGCGCCAGCAGAGTAACTAGCGTCGGGGAGCTGTTTTTT. It yields the protein CASRVTSVGELFF.

The sample holds one count of this clone. The chain is built from TRBV7-9 and TRBJ1-2; 9 nucleotides agree with TRBD1. CDR3 length: 15 residues. Trimming cost V 4 bases and J 1 base; bases outside gene matches: 4. Germline lookup yields CDR1 SEHNR and CDR2 FQNEAQ (reference sequence). This chain's CDR3 is CASSSWDRDNYGYTF. CDR3 nucleotides: TGTGCCAGCAGCTCGTGGGACAGGGATAACTATGGCTACACCTTC.

The chain links TRBV30 to TRBJ1-2; possible D gene TRBD1, 5 bases. This CDR3 comprises 14 residues. Trimming removed 2 bases from V and 5 bases from J, with 15 bases in between. From germline, CDR1 is GTSNPN and CDR2 SVGIG (reference sequence). The DNA of the CDR3 is TGTGCCTGGAGTTGGAGGGAGGGGAGTTATGGCTACACCTTC. Translated, it gives CAWSWREGSYGYTF.

V is TRBV4-3 and J is TRBJ1-3; D unclear. Germline CDR1 is LGHNA and CDR2 is YSLEER. This CDR3 region has 16 residues. V lost 0 bases and J lost 3, with 12 bases in between. The CDR3 spells CASSQDSARFGNTIYF. In nucleotides, the CDR3 is TGCGCCAGCAGCCAAGATTCGGCCAGGTTTGGAAACACCATATATTTT.

This chain connects TRBV11-2 to TRBJ2-3; the match to TRBD2 covers 11 bases. Germline-derived CDR1 and CDR2 are SGHAT and FQNNGV. The CDR3 contains 14 residues. Trimming took 5 bases from V and 7 from J; bases not matched to a gene: 5. The chain's CDR3 is CASSPGTSGNTQYF. CDR3 coding DNA: TGTGCCAGCAGCCCAGGGACTAGCGGAAATACGCAGTATTTT.

This clone was picked up a small number of times. This chain links TRBV7-8 with TRBJ2-6; D is perhaps TRBD2 (6 bases). The germline gives CDR1 SGHVS, CDR2 FQNEAQ. The CDR3 covers 17 residues. Trimming removed 4 bases at V and 0 bases at J, with 13 bases between. The CDR3 coding sequence is TGTGCCAGCAGCTATACGCGGGGTAACTCTGGGGCCAACGTCCTGACTTTC. Translated, it gives CASSYTRGNSGANVLTF.

This clone was picked up a small number of times. The J gene is TRBJ1-1, the V gene TRBV5-8, with TRBD1 matching 8 bases. Germline CDR1 reads SGHTS; CDR2 reads YDEGEE. The V gene end was trimmed by 4 bases and the J gene end by 9 bases; junction bases not matched to a gene: 8. The CDR3 is 13 amino acids. The CDR3 reads CASSVDREGKAFF. The CDR3 DNA reads TGTGCCAGCAGCGTGGACAGGGAGGGTAAAGCTTTCTTT.

This chain joins TRBV6-1 and TRBJ1-3; TRBD1 might be the D (5 bases). CDR3 size: 17 residues. V was trimmed by 3 bases and J by 1 base, leaving 16 bases between them. In germline, CDR1 is MNHNS, CDR2 SASEGT. CDR3 loop: CASSDPSGGVSGNTIYF. CDR3 bases: TGTGCCAGCAGTGATCCTTCGGGGGGGGTGTCTGGAAACACCATATATTTT.

The J gene is TRBJ1-2, the V gene TRBV7-3; TRBD1 might be the D (5 bases). Trimming cost V 1 base and J 8 bases, with 11 bases left between them. The CDR3 spans 13 residues. Germline V lookup: CDR1 SGHTA, CDR2 FQGTGA. CDR3 sequence (DNA): TGTGCCAGCAGCTTAAGGGCGGGGGACGGCTACACCTTC. It encodes CASSLRAGDGYTF.

V and J are TRBV9 and TRBJ1-2; 7 bases match TRBD1. Germline V lookup: CDR1 SGDLS, CDR2 YYNGEE. The CDR3 contains 15 residues. After removal of 3 bases from V and 3 bases from J, the junction contained 8 bases not matched to a gene. In DNA, the CDR3 is TGTGCCAGCAGCGCTGCGGCAGGACAGGACTATGGCTACACCTTC. Its translation: CASSAAAGQDYGYTF.

The V gene is TRBV4-2, the J gene TRBJ2-3; D not resolved. The CDR3 is made up of 14 amino acids. Trimming left V 1 base short and J 0 bases short, with 5 bases between. Germline CDR1 reads LGHNA; CDR2 reads YNFKEQ. CDR3 nucleotides: TGTGCCAGCAGCCAAGTTACAAGCACAGATACGCAGTATTTT. Its translation: CASSQVTSTDTQYF.

This clone has only a few counts. The chain recombines TRBV5-1 with TRBJ2-7; D is unclear. V shed 0 bases and J shed 3 bases, with 10 bases lying between them. Germline CDR1 is SGHRS and CDR2 is YFSETQ. This CDR3 is 14 amino acids long. CDR3 loop: CASSLAGEYYEQYF. CDR3 DNA: TGCGCCAGCAGCTTGGCCGGAGAGTACTACGAGCAGTACTTC. The full variable domain, with the rest looked up from reference TRBV5-1 and TRBJ2-7, is KAGVTQTPRYLIKTRGQQVTLSCSPISGHRSVSWYQQTPGQGLQFLFEYFSETQRNKGNFPGRFSGRQFSNSRSEMNVSTLELGDSALYLCASSLAGEYYEQYFGPGTRLTVT.

J is TRBJ2-2 and V is TRBV7-8; no clear D. This CDR3 region has 14 residues. Trimming took off 6 bases at V and 0 bases at J, with 8 bases between the two ends. CDR1 is SGHVS and CDR2 is FQNEAQ in the germline V gene. The CDR3 bases are TGTGCCAGCAGATTACTTGCGAACACCGGGGAGCTGTTTTTT. Protein product: CASRLLANTGELFF.

The J gene is TRBJ2-2, the V gene TRBV11-1; 7 bases are a match to TRBD1. Germline V gene lookup returns CDR1 SGHAT and CDR2 FQDESV (reference sequence). With 5 bases clipped from V and 0 bases from J, the junction kept 3 bases outside the gene matches. The CDR3 extends over 15 amino acids. The CDR3 bases are TGTGCCAGCAGCAAGACAGGGCCGAACACCGGGGAGCTGTTTTTT. Translating it yields CASSKTGPNTGELFF.

The chain combines TRBV4-2 with TRBJ1-2; 8 bases are shared with TRBD1. Germline CDR1 LGHNA, CDR2 YNFKEQ. There are 13 residues in the CDR3. With V trimmed by 6 bases and J by 5 bases, 5 bases remained unmatched. As DNA, the CDR3 is TGTGCCAGCAGTTCGGACAGGGTTTATGGCTACACCTTC. Protein: CASSSDRVYGYTF.

With regard to this clone: The sample contains more than one DNA sequence encoding this CDR3. The rearrangement links TRBV20-1 to TRBJ1-2; D may be TRBD1 (6 bases). This CDR3 is built from 11 residues. The V gene lost 6 bases and the J gene lost 5 bases, with 10 bases spanning the gap. Germline V gene lookup returns CDR1 DFQATT and CDR2 SNEGSKA (reference sequence). The CDR3 reads CSARGPYGYTF. DNA of the CDR3: TGCAGTGCCAGGGGCCCGTATGGCTACACCTTC.

This clone has a single count. The chain is built from TRBV6-5 and TRBJ1-2; 11 bases match TRBD1. From germline, CDR1 is MNHEY and CDR2 SVGAGI. This CDR3 region has 14 residues. The ends lost 6 bases at V and 8 bases at J; junction bases unmatched: 8. CDR3 amino acids: CASSDGTGGRGYTF. CDR3 coding DNA: TGTGCCAGCAGCGACGGGACAGGGGGTCGCGGCTACACCTTC.

V and J are TRBV2 and TRBJ2-5; a possible D gene is TRBD2 (6 bases). Trimming pared 6 bases from V and 5 bases from J, leaving 10 bases between. This CDR3 comprises 12 residues. Germline CDR1 and CDR2: SNHLY and FYNNEI. The CDR3 sequence is CASRVAAETQYF. CDR3 nucleotides: TGTGCCAGCAGGGTAGCGGCGGAGACCCAGTACTTC. The complete variable domain, with remaining parts taken from reference TRBV2 and TRBJ2-5, reads EPEVTQTPSHQVTQMGQEVILRCVPISNHLYFYWYRQILGQKVEFLVSFYNNEISEKSEIFDDQFSVERPDGSNFTLKIRSTKLEDSAMYFCASRVAAETQYFGPGTRLLVL.

Here the CDR3 DNA reads TGTGCCAGCAGCTTACAGGGGGTACATGAGCAGTTCTTC. It encodes CASSLQGVHEQFF. The V call is TRBV7-2, the J call TRBJ2-1; 7 nucleotides match TRBD1. Germline values: CDR1 SGHTA, CDR2 FQGNSA. V shed 2 bases, J shed 8 bases, and the junction held 3 bases outside the gene matches. CDR3 length equals 13 residues.